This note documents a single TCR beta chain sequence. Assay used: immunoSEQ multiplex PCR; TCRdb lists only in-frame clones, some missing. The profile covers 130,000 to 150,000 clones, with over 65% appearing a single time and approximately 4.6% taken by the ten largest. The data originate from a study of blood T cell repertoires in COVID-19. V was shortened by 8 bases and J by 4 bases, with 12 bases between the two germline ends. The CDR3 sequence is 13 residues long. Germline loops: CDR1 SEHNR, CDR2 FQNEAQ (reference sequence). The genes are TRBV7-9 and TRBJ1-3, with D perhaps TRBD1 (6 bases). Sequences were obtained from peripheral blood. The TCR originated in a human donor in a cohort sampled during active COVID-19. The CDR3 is CASSRGGGNTIYF. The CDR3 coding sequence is TGTGCCAGCTCCCGGGGGGGCGGAAACACCATATATTTT.